A single sample is the source of the 5 T cell receptor beta chains below, sequenced in a study of shared clonotypes between healthy human individuals. TCRdb's copy holds only in-frame clones and misses some; the assay was immunoSEQ multiplex PCR. Of fewer than 600,000 clones in the sample, just over 75% are singletons; the top ten hold more than 10%. Sequenced sample: PBMCs. These receptors all stem from a woman aged 40-49 years in good health. Some clones in this sample may be carry-over from other donors' samples.

On this clone: A far larger clone is just one base off, so this is likely a read error. This chain links TRBV27 with TRBJ2-7; D unclear. CDR1 and CDR2 (germline): MNHEY, SMNVEV (reference sequence). V lost 5 bases, J lost 2 bases, and 4 bases lay in between. CDR3 length: 11 residues. The CDR3, as DNA: TGTGCCAGCAGTGATACCTACGAGCAGTACTTC. This sequence encodes CASSDTYEQYF.

This clone was seen just once. The CDR3 region has the DNA TGTGCCAGCAGCTTGGAACCAGCGGATGAGCAGTTCTTC. Translation: CASSLEPADEQFF. The rearrangement joins TRBV5-4 to TRBJ2-1; D perhaps matches TRBD2 (5 bases). Deletions cut 0 bases from V and 8 bases from J, with 9 bases between. In germline, CDR1 is SGHNT, CDR2 YYREEE (reference sequence). There are 13 residues in the CDR3.

V and J are TRBV28 and TRBJ2-1; D perhaps matches TRBD1 (6 bases). CDR3 length equals 11 residues. With 7 bases removed from V and 9 bases from J, the gap between germline ends came to 10 bases. Germline-derived CDR1 and CDR2 are MDHEN and SYDVKM. The CDR3 coding sequence is TGTGCCAGCACCGACAGGATTGAGCAGTTCTTC. This encodes CASTDRIEQFF.

This clone has a handful of counts. This chain connects TRBV27 to TRBJ2-7; 9 bases are a match to TRBD2. Germline V CDR1 and CDR2: MNHEY, SMNVEV (reference sequence). CDR3 length equals 16 residues. Trimming cost V 6 bases and J 7 bases; bases outside gene matches: 16. CDR3 residues: CASSPRMAGGLKEQYF. The CDR3 nucleotides read TGTGCCAGCAGCCCCCGAATGGCGGGAGGGTTAAAGGAGCAGTACTTC.

The chain is built from TRBV28 and TRBJ2-7; D may be TRBD2 (5 bases). The CDR3 extends over 15 amino acids. Germline-derived CDR1 and CDR2 are MDHEN and SYDVKM. V gave up 5 bases and J gave up 0 bases, with 14 bases separating them. CDR3 DNA sequence: TGTGCCAGCAGTGACACAGTGGGGAGCTCCTACGAGCAGTACTTC. This encodes CASSDTVGSSYEQYF. Full variable domain (missing parts from reference TRBV28 and TRBJ2-7): DVKVTQSSRYLVKRTGEKVFLECVQDMDHENMFWYRQDPGLGLRLIYFSYDVKMKEKGDIPEGYSVSREKKERFSLILESASTNQTSMYLCASSDTVGSSYEQYFGPGTRLTVT.